This TCR beta chain is drawn from a study of blood T cell repertoires in COVID-19. Study-wide context: Sites in the United States, Italy and Spain provided acute and convalescent COVID-19 samples.

Original processing methods: The assay estimated nucleated cells by amplifying reference gene primers. Assay used: immunoSEQ multiplex PCR; TCRdb lists only in-frame clones, some missing. V and J calls and clone size are those listed in that table; D and trimming were worked out from the DNA. The sample lists some 260,000 clones, 88% occurring once. Sequencing was performed on peripheral blood. This sequence was found in a woman in her thirties with COVID-19, enrolled during active disease.

This chain's CDR3 is CASSNPGQGQDTQYF. CDR3 nucleotides: TGTGCCAGCAGTAACCCGGGACAGGGGCAAGATACGCAGTATTTT. The chain couples TRBV6-5 to TRBJ2-3; the match to TRBD1 covers 10 bases. The CDR3 sequence is 15 residues long. CDR1 is MNHEY and CDR2 is SVGAGI in the germline V gene. V lost 5 bases and J lost 5; bases outside the gene matches: 7.